The 5 T cell receptor beta chains listed next were all sequenced from one sample in a study of cytomegalovirus exposure and HLA in healthy donors. Both 60 Vbeta primers and 13 Jbeta primers went into the PCR. Generated by immunoSEQ multiplex PCR, the TCRdb table keeps only in-frame clones and is missing some. The table counts over 45,000 clones; 2.1% lies in the top ten. Sequences were obtained from PBMCs. These TCRs come from a woman in her late teens or twenties in good health and CMV-seronegative.

The V gene is TRBV20-1, the J gene TRBJ2-1; possibly TRBD2 for D (6 bases). The germline V and J ends were trimmed by 2 bases and 13 bases, with 9 bases remaining between them. CDR3 size: 10 residues. CDR1 is DFQATT, CDR2 SNEGSKA, per germline (reference sequence). The DNA of the CDR3 is TGCAGTGCTAGAAGGGACTTTCAGTTCTTC. Translating it yields CSARRDFQFF.

With respect to this clone: The junction departs from germline at one end; a sequencing error may be responsible. This chain links TRBV6-4 with TRBJ2-1; D might be TRBD2 (5 bases). The CDR3 is 16 residues long. Germline-derived CDR1 and CDR2 are MRHNA and SNTAGT. CDR3 sequence: CASSDSAASSDNEQFF. The CDR3 coding sequence is TGTGCCAGCAGTGACTCAGCGGCCAGCTCCGACAATGAGCAGTTCTTC.

This chain joins TRBV6-6 and TRBJ2-4, with 8 nucleotides matching TRBD1. CDR3 length: 16 amino acids. Germline V gene lookup returns CDR1 MNHNY and CDR2 SVGAGI (reference sequence). The ends lost 0 bases at V and 1 base at J; junction bases unmatched: 2. CDR3 sequence: CASSYSWDRAKNIQYF. The CDR3 DNA sequence: TGTGCCAGCAGTTACTCGTGGGACAGGGCCAAAAACATTCAGTACTTC.

The chain has TRBV4-1 and TRBJ1-1, with a weak D call TRBD1 (5 bases). CDR3 length: 14 residues. V dropped 1 base and J dropped 2 bases, with 8 bases sitting between them. The germline V gene encodes CDR1 MGHRA and CDR2 YSYEKL. The CDR3 DNA sequence: TGCGCCAGCAGCCAAGGGGGGGTAAACACTGAAGCTTTCTTT. Its protein is CASSQGGVNTEAFF.

J is TRBJ1-5 and V is TRBV7-8; the D gene is possibly TRBD1 (6 bases). The CDR3 spans 16 residues. V lost 5 bases, J lost 3 bases, and 17 bases lay in between. Germline V CDR1 and CDR2: SGHVS, FQNEAQ. The CDR3 reads CASSPRTADYNQPQHF. The CDR3 coding sequence is TGTGCCAGCAGCCCCCGGACAGCTGATTACAATCAGCCCCAGCATTTT. The variable domain in full, completed from reference TRBV7-8 and TRBJ1-5, reads GAGVSQSPRYKVAKRGQDVALRCDPISGHVSLFWYQQALGQGPEFLTYFQNEAQLDKSGLPSDRFFAERPEGSVSTLKIQRTQQEDSAVYLCASSPRTADYNQPQHFGDGTRLSIL.